This TCR beta chain appears in the sequencing data of a study of shared clonotypes between healthy human individuals (dated by TCRdb to the early 2020s). Context from the whole study: The cohort included a few men and a couple of women between 18 and 49 years of age. Per donor, leukapheresis produced somewhere between about 0.9 and 9.5 billion PBMCs. To increase sequencing depth and limit assay-specific biases, different laboratories used diverse techniques to prepare libraries and sequence TCR repertoires. To estimate repertoire size and how much clonotype sharing occurs between individuals, the study deeply sequenced the blood TCR repertoires of five healthy adults. For each donor, CD4 naive and CD4 memory were each run on three plates, CD8 naive on two plates, and CD8 memory on one plate. The full study reports these points: Pairwise subsampling indicated that sequencing depth was expected to affect the degree of clonotype sharing among donors. Larger estimated clonotype richness was generally found for naive subsets than for memory subsets. The small number of donors limited the genetic and exposure-history diversity represented. Compared with non-shared clonotypes, the clonotypes found in all four sorted-subset donors had higher generation probabilities. When a few donors were compared, the shared fraction of clonotypes was about 5% for naive CD4, around 3.5% for naive CD8, 2% to 2.5% for memory CD4, and around 0.4% for memory CD8. Even with the large sequencing depth, rarefaction of the sorted-subset datasets indicated that sequencing was incomplete. Sampling was restricted to blood, and TCR repertoires in tissue are likely to differ from TCR repertoires in blood.

TCR CDR3 regions were amplified from genomic DNA by multiplex PCR using the deep immunoSEQ assay. Extracted genomic DNA from each cell subset was spread evenly across all wells of several immunoSEQ 96-well plates, with each plate serving as a replicate. Each replicate PCR for sorted subsets received about 210 ng genomic DNA, equal to tens of thousands of T cell genomes. Purified libraries were quantified with a Qubit 3.0 fluorometer, sized on a Bioanalyzer 2100, and re-quantified with the KAPA Library Quantification kit. A separate single-read 150-cycle Illumina NextSeq 550 flow cell was used to sequence each immunoSEQ 96-well plate. As for the authors' bioinformatics: Because only junctional sequences without quality scores were contained in the immunoSEQ output, filtering matching that applied to full-length reads could not be performed. To assign V/J genes and CDR3, sequences were annotated against IMGT germline references using PyIR, a Python wrapper for IgBLAST v1.9. Reads were removed for weak V/J assignments (E-value above 1e-6), missing CDR3, stop codons, out-of-frame junctions, or ambiguous translated residues. V3J clonotypes were defined as sequences sharing an identical inferred V gene, J gene, and CDR3 amino acid sequence. To compute the percentage overlap between repertoires, the number of shared unique clonotypes was divided by the size of the smaller repertoire. RTK rarefaction, the Chao1 estimator, and Recon v2.1 estimates of unobserved clonotypes were used to assess repertoire richness. OLGA was used to compute generation probabilities for all TCRbeta clonotypes that the gDNA method yielded from a few donors. Held by TCRdb, this immuneACCESS table contains in-frame sequences only and omits some clones. Under half of the omission traces to an unresolved V gene where checked; the cause of the rest is unknown. V and J calls and clone size are given by that table; D and trimming were obtained from the DNA. Counted in this sample were fewer than 2.5 million clones; 80% to 95% of them appeared once. The top ten hold 0.36% of the sample.

The germline V gene supplies CDR1 SQVTM and CDR2 ANQGSEA. At the junction V is shortened by 6 bases and J by 4 bases, with 27 bases in between. The CDR3 runs 17 residues from the cysteine to the phenylalanine. Here the CDR3 DNA is all that survives: 51 bases in frame from base 1. Points on this clone: The antigen it recognizes is unknown. Nothing much larger sits one base from this clone, and base qualities are not available.

The donors were healthy, HIV-negative adults who had no recently reported acute infections or vaccinations. All donors were Caucasian adults living in Nashville, Tennessee, USA. Magnetic negative selection was used to enrich CD4+ T cells, after which naive cells were positively selected on CD45RA and the negative fraction became the memory subset. After blood collection by leukapheresis, PBMCs were isolated using Ficoll-Histopaque density gradient centrifugation and then cryopreserved in the vapor phase of liquid nitrogen. Analytical flow cytometry was used to check the purity and quantity of each magnetically sorted T cell population. From each sorted fraction, genomic DNA was isolated and quantified by UV absorbance on a Nanodrop 2000c.

This sequence uses TRBV29-1 and TRBJ1-1; no D gene can be assigned with confidence. The clonotype was recovered from a man aged 18 to 29 in good health. Some clones in this sample may be carry-over from other donors' samples. The specimen sequenced was naive CD4+ T cells from PBMCs. The cell subset or site label of this sample denotes: CD45RA+ positively selected. The DNA sequence is given as TGCAGCGTCATCGGCCACCTTGGGCGGCAGAGAGGCACTGAAGCTTTCTTT. This is translated as CSVIGHLGRQRGTEAFF.